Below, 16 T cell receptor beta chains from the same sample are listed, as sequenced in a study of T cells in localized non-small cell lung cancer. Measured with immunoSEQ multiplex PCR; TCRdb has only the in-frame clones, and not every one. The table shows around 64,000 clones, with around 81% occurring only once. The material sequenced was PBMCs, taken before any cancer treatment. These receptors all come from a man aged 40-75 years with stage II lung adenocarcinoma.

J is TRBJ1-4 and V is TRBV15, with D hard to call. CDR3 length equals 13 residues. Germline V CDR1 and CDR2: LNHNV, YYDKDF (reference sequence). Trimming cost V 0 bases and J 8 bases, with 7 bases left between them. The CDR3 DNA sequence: TGTGCCACCAGCAGAGATCGCGGCGAAAAACTGTTTTTT. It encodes CATSRDRGEKLFF.

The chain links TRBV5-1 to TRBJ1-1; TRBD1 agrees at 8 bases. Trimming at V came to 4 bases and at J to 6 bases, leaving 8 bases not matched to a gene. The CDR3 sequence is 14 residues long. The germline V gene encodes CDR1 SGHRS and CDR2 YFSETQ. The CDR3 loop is CASSLQGVVSEAFF. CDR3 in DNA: TGCGCCAGCAGCCTACAGGGGGTGGTGTCTGAAGCTTTCTTT.

In nucleotides, the CDR3 is TGCGCCAGCACCCATACAGGTGTACGGGAGACCCAGTACTTC. Protein: CASTHTGVRETQYF. V gene TRBV5-1 combines with J gene TRBJ2-5; tentative D call: TRBD1 (5 bases). There are 14 residues in the CDR3. The V end lost 6 bases, the J end lost 5 bases, and 17 bases lay between the germline ends. Looked up from germline, CDR1 is SGHRS and CDR2 is YFSETQ.

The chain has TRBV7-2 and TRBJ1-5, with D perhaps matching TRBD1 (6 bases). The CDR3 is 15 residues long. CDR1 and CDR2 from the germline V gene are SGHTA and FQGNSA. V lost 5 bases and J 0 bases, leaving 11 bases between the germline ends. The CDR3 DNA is TGTGCCAGCAGCAAGGGGGTATCTAGCAATCAGCCCCAGCATTTT. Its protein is CASSKGVSSNQPQHF.

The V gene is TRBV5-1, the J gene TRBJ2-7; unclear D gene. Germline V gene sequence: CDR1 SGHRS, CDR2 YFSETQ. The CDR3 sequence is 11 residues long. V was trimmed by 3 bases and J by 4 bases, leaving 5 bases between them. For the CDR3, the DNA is TGCGCCAGCAGCTCAGCGTACGAGCAGTACTTC. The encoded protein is CASSSAYEQYF.

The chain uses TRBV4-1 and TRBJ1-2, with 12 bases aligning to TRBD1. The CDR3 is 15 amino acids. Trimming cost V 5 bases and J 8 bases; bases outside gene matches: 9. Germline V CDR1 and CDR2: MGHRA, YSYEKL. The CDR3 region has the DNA TGCGCCAGCAGCTTAGGGGACAGGGGGCTGGGGGGCTACACCTTC. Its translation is CASSLGDRGLGGYTF.

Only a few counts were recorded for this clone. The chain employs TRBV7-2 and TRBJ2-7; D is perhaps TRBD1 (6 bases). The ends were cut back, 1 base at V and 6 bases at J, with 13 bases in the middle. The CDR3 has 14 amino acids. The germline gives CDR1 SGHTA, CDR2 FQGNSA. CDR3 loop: CASSLVTGIPEQYF. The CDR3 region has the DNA TGTGCCAGCAGCTTAGTTACAGGGATCCCCGAGCAGTACTTC.

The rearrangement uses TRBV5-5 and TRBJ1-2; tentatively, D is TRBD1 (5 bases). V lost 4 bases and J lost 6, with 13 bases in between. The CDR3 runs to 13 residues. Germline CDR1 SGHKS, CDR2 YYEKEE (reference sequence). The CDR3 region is CASSPPDTHGYTF. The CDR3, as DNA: TGTGCCAGCAGCCCCCCGGACACCCATGGCTACACCTTC.

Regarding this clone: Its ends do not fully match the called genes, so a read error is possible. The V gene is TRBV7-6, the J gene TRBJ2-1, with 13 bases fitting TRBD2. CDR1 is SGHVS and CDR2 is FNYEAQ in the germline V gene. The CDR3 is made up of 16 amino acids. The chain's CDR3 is CASSSPLTSGRNEQLF. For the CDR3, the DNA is TGTGCCAGCAGCTCCCCCTTGACTAGCGGGAGGAATGAGCAGCTCTTC.

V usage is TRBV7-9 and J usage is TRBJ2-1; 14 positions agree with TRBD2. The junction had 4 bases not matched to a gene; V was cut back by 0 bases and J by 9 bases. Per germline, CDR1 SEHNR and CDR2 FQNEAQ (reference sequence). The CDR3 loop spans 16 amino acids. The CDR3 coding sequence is TGTGCCAGCAGCTTAGCTGGGACTAGCGGGAGCGGTGAGCAGTTCTTC. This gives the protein CASSLAGTSGSGEQFF.

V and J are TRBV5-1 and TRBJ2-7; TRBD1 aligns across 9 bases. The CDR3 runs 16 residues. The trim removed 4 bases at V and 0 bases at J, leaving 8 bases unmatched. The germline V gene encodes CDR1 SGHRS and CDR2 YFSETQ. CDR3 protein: CASSPQGTGSSYEQYF. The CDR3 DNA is TGCGCCAGCAGCCCGCAAGGGACAGGGAGCTCCTACGAGCAGTACTTC.

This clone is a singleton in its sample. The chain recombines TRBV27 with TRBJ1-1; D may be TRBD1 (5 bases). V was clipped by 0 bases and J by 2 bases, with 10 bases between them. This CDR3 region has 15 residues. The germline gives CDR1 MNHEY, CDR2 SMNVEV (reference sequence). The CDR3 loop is CASSLSGRVNTEAFF. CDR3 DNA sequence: TGTGCCAGCAGTTTATCCGGCAGGGTAAACACTGAAGCTTTCTTT.

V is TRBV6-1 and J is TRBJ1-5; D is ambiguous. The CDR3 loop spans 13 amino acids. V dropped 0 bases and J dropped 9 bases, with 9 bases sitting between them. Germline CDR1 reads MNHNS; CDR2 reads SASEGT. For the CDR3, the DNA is TGTGCCAGCAGTGAAGCTTTGAGAAGGCCCCAGCATTTT. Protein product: CASSEALRRPQHF.

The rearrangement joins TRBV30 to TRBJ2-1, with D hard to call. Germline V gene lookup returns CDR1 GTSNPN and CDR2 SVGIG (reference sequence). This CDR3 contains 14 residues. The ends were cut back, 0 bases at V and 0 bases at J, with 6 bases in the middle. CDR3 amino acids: CAWSVRRSYNEQFF. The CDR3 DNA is TGTGCCTGGAGTGTCAGGCGCTCCTACAATGAGCAGTTCTTC.

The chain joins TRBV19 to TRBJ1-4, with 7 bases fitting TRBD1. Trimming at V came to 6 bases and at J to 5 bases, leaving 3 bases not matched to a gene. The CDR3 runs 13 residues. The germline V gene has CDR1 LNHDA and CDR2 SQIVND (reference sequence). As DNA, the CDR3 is TGTGCCAGTAGCGACAGGGTAAATGAAAAACTGTTTTTT. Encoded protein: CASSDRVNEKLFF.

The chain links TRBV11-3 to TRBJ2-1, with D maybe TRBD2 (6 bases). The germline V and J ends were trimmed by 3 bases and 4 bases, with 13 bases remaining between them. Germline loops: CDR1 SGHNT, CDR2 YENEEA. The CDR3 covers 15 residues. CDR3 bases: TGTGCCAGCAGCTTTTTCGGGAGCAGTTACAATGAGCAGTTCTTC. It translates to CASSFFGSSYNEQFF.